These 32 T cell receptor beta chains were all obtained from the same sample, sequenced in a study of Tregs in tolerant kidney transplant recipients. Clones were sequenced by immunoSEQ multiplex PCR, and TCRdb holds only the in-frame ones, with some missing. The repertoire holds about 240,000 clones, with 80% to 85% as singletons. The source material was CD4+ T cells from blood. These receptors all stem from a human donor in good health.

The chain combines TRBV6-1 with TRBJ2-1; the D gene is possibly TRBD2 (6 bases). The length of the CDR3 is 16 residues. Germline V lookup: CDR1 MNHNS, CDR2 SASEGT. Trimming shortened V by 3 bases and J by 1 base, and 13 bases separated the two germline ends. CDR3 bases: TGTGCCAGCAGTGATGGGGCGAGCGGGTCCTACAATGAGCAGTTCTTC. Translating it yields CASSDGASGSYNEQFF.

The rearrangement uses TRBV6-1 and TRBJ1-2, with 8 positions matching TRBD1. V gave up 6 bases and J gave up 7 bases; unmatched junction bases: 10. The germline V gene has CDR1 MNHNS and CDR2 SASEGT. This CDR3 comprises 14 residues. The CDR3 loop reads CASRHPTTGAGYTF. In DNA form, the CDR3 reads TGTGCCAGCAGGCACCCAACGACAGGGGCTGGCTACACCTTC.

This sequence joins TRBV4-1 and TRBJ2-3; D gene unclear. Trimming cost V 3 bases and J 3 bases, with 13 bases left between them. Germline CDR1 reads MGHRA; CDR2 reads YSYEKL. The length of the CDR3 is 15 residues. DNA for the CDR3: TGCGCCAGCAGCCACCCGGGCCTCCGGACAGATACGCAGTATTTT. This sequence encodes CASSHPGLRTDTQYF.

This rearrangement joins TRBV29-1 to TRBJ2-3; 7 nucleotides agree with TRBD2. There are 13 residues in the CDR3. The V and J ends lost 8 bases and 0 bases, in that order; junction bases with no gene match: 5. Germline V gives CDR1 SQVTM, CDR2 ANQGSEA. CDR3 sequence: CSIRTSSTDTQYF. CDR3 DNA: TGCAGCATAAGGACTAGTAGCACAGATACGCAGTATTTT.

The CDR3 sequence is CASSLAPLAYEQYF. The CDR3 DNA sequence: TGTGCCAGCAGCTTAGCCCCCCTCGCCTACGAGCAGTACTTC. J is TRBJ2-7 and V is TRBV7-2; D is uncertain. From germline, CDR1 is SGHTA and CDR2 FQGNSA. The V end was cut by 0 bases, the J end by 2 bases, with 8 bases between. CDR3 length: 14 amino acids.

This chain connects TRBV9 to TRBJ2-7; D uncertain. The CDR3 extends over 14 amino acids. CDR1 SGDLS and CDR2 YYNGEE come from the germline V gene. The V end lost 0 bases, the J end lost 4 bases, and 11 bases lay between the germline ends. CDR3 sequence (DNA): TGTGCCAGCAGCGTAGGGGCAGTGAAGTACGAGCAGTACTTC. This codes for CASSVGAVKYEQYF.

The chain recombines TRBV5-4 with TRBJ2-5, with TRBD1 matching 9 bases. The germline V gene has CDR1 SGHNT and CDR2 YYREEE (reference sequence). The CDR3 runs to 15 residues. Losses at the gene ends were 3 bases for V and 2 bases for J; bases not matched to a gene: 5. CDR3 in amino acids: CASSSGGQGQETQYF. The CDR3 DNA reads as TGTGCCAGCAGCTCCGGAGGACAGGGGCAAGAGACCCAGTACTTC.

This clone was observed a single time. This chain connects TRBV11-2 to TRBJ1-5; a possible D gene is TRBD1 (5 bases). The V end lost 6 bases, the J end lost 7 bases, and 16 bases lay between the germline ends. The CDR3 consists of 14 residues. Germline V gives CDR1 SGHAT, CDR2 FQNNGV. CDR3 region: CASSSGTHRQPQHF. The CDR3 DNA sequence: TGTGCCAGCAGTTCCGGGACCCACCGCCAGCCCCAGCATTTT.

This clone has only one observation. The chain employs TRBV6-5 and TRBJ1-1, with D perhaps TRBD1 (5 bases). The CDR3 totals 14 residues. Germline loops: CDR1 MNHEY, CDR2 SVGAGI. V was clipped by 4 bases and J by 5 bases, with 14 bases between them. The CDR3 loop is CASSSVPGYTEAFF. For the CDR3, the DNA is TGTGCCAGCAGTTCGGTTCCAGGGTATACTGAAGCTTTCTTT.

This chain links TRBV10-1 with TRBJ1-1; no reliable D call. Germline V gene sequence: CDR1 WNHNN, CDR2 SYGVQD (reference sequence). V was clipped by 7 bases and J by 6 bases, with 15 bases between them. This CDR3 is built from 13 residues. The CDR3 DNA reads as TGCGCCAGCAAATCCCCCAATGAAGCTGAAGCTTTCTTT. Translation: CASKSPNEAEAFF.

On this clone: Other DNA sequences in this sample translate to the same CDR3. The chain links TRBV7-8 to TRBJ1-5; TRBD1 matches 7 bases. V lost 5 bases and J lost 6; bases outside the gene matches: 4. This CDR3 is built from 13 residues. The germline gives CDR1 SGHVS, CDR2 FQNEAQ. The CDR3 DNA sequence: TGTGCCAGCAGCCCAGGGGGACGTCAGCCCCAGCATTTT. The encoded protein is CASSPGGRQPQHF. Full variable domain (outside the CDR3, taken from reference TRBV7-8 and TRBJ1-5): GAGVSQSPRYKVAKRGQDVALRCDPISGHVSLFWYQQALGQGPEFLTYFQNEAQLDKSGLPSDRFFAERPEGSVSTLKIQRTQQEDSAVYLCASSPGGRQPQHFGDGTRLSIL.

The chain links TRBV7-9 to TRBJ2-7; D not certain. Trimming removed 3 bases at V and 6 bases at J, with 15 bases between. CDR3 length: 14 residues. Germline values: CDR1 SEHNR, CDR2 FQNEAQ (reference sequence). The CDR3 spells CASSFQRSPFEQYF. The CDR3 bases are TGTGCCAGCAGCTTCCAGCGATCGCCTTTCGAGCAGTACTTC.

This rearrangement joins TRBV6-5 to TRBJ1-2; TRBD1 might be the D (5 bases). The V gene's germline CDR1 is MNHEY and CDR2 SVGAGI. Deletions cut 6 bases from V and 4 bases from J, with 15 bases between. This CDR3 contains 14 residues. The CDR3 loop reads CASRGDAYGYGYTF. The CDR3 DNA follows: TGTGCCAGCAGGGGGGACGCCTATGGCTATGGCTACACCTTC.

The chain has TRBV7-9 and TRBJ1-2; a weak D match, TRBD1 (6 bases). Trimming removed 2 bases at V and 4 bases at J, with 8 bases between. CDR1 is SEHNR and CDR2 is FQNEAQ in the germline V gene (reference sequence). The CDR3 extends over 13 amino acids. CDR3 sequence: CASSLQGTYGYTF. The CDR3 DNA follows: TGTGCCAGCAGCTTACAGGGGACCTATGGCTACACCTTC.

This clone turned up a few times. The chain couples TRBV9 to TRBJ1-5, with TRBD1 as a possible D gene (5 bases). The V end was cut by 0 bases, the J end by 1 base, with 5 bases between. The CDR3 runs 14 residues. Germline CDR1 SGDLS, CDR2 YYNGEE. The CDR3 bases are TGTGCCAGCAGCGTAGGACAGAGCAATCAGCCCCAGCATTTT. Its translation is CASSVGQSNQPQHF.

The DNA for the CDR3 is TGTGCCAGCTCAGGGGGGGGGAATTTGAATGAAAAACTGTTTTTT. Protein product: CASSGGGNLNEKLFF. The chain links TRBV10-3 to TRBJ1-4; 7 bases are a match to TRBD1. The junction had 13 bases not matched to a gene; V was cut back by 10 bases and J by 5 bases. CDR1 is ENHRY and CDR2 is SYGVKD in the germline V gene. This CDR3 contains 15 residues.

The genes are TRBV6-5 and TRBJ2-1; no reliable D call. Germline V gene data show CDR1 as MNHEY and CDR2 as SVGAGI. The CDR3 covers 16 residues. The V end was cut by 0 bases, the J end by 6 bases, with 15 bases between. In nucleotides, the CDR3 is TGTGCCAGCAGTTACTCTATCGGGCCCAAAACCAATGAGCAGTTCTTC. Translating it yields CASSYSIGPKTNEQFF.

This rearrangement joins TRBV5-1 to TRBJ1-2, with 8 bases aligning to TRBD1. V lost 0 bases, J lost 4 bases, and 8 bases stayed unmatched. Germline V CDR1 and CDR2: SGHRS, YFSETQ. The CDR3 is made up of 16 amino acids. CDR3 DNA sequence: TGCGCCAGCAGCTTGGGGGGCGACAGGGGCAGCTATGGCTACACCTTC. Its translation is CASSLGGDRGSYGYTF.

CDR3 coding DNA: TGTGCCAGCAGCTTAGCTTCGGCAGGGGACATTGAAAAACTGTTTTTT. Amino acid sequence: CASSLASAGDIEKLFF. The chain links TRBV7-9 to TRBJ1-4, with D possibly matching TRBD1 (6 bases). This CDR3 comprises 16 residues. V gave up 0 bases and J gave up 7 bases, with 15 bases separating them. The germline V gene has CDR1 SEHNR and CDR2 FQNEAQ (reference sequence).

The chain couples TRBV2 to TRBJ2-5; 7 nucleotides agree with TRBD2. Germline V gene lookup returns CDR1 SNHLY and CDR2 FYNNEI. CDR3 size: 14 residues. V lost 7 bases and J lost 3; bases outside the gene matches: 8. CDR3 DNA sequence: TGTGCCAGCAACCTAGGACTAGACAAAGAGACCCAGTACTTC. It translates to CASNLGLDKETQYF.

The table lists this clone with a count of one. The chain recombines TRBV6-5 with TRBJ2-1; TRBD2 is a possible D gene (6 bases). The V gene lost 8 bases and the J gene lost 1 base, with 15 bases spanning the gap. CDR3 length: 15 amino acids. The germline V gene encodes CDR1 MNHEY and CDR2 SVGAGI. CDR3 DNA sequence: TGTGCCAGCGGCGTGAGAGCGGGTTCCTACAATGAGCAGTTCTTC. It encodes CASGVRAGSYNEQFF.

This clone came up once. The chain has TRBV18 and TRBJ1-1; 10 bases align to TRBD1. The trim removed 5 bases at V and 0 bases at J, leaving 9 bases unmatched. CDR1 and CDR2 from the germline V gene are KGHSH and LQKENI. The CDR3 contains 17 residues. CDR3: CASSSGQGGIMNTEAFF. CDR3 coding DNA: TGTGCCAGCTCATCCGGACAGGGGGGTATCATGAACACTGAAGCTTTCTTT.

The chain couples TRBV19 to TRBJ2-3, with no clear D. V shed 6 bases and J shed 0 bases, with 7 bases lying between them. The CDR3 contains 13 residues. Germline CDR1 is LNHDA and CDR2 is SQIVND (reference sequence). The CDR3 coding sequence is TGTGCCAGTAGCCGAGTAAGCACAGATACGCAGTATTTT. It yields the protein CASSRVSTDTQYF.

CDR3 amino acids: CSAPGYTF. The CDR3 DNA is TGCAGCGCCCCCGGCTACACCTTC. The V call is TRBV29-1, the J call TRBJ1-2; D is unclear. V was shortened by 7 bases and J by 8 bases, with 5 bases between the two germline ends. The CDR3 has 8 residues. The germline CDR1 and CDR2 sequences are SQVTM and ANQGSEA.

This clone was seen once. The gene calls are TRBV4-2 and TRBJ2-3; 11 nucleotides agree with TRBD2. This CDR3 is 18 amino acids long. The germline V gene encodes CDR1 LGHNA and CDR2 YNFKEQ. After removal of 0 bases from V and 5 bases from J, the junction contained 10 bases not matched to a gene. CDR3 protein: CASSQDEASGRFGDTQYF. DNA of the CDR3: TGTGCCAGCAGCCAAGATGAAGCTAGCGGGAGGTTCGGAGATACGCAGTATTTT.

The CDR3 here is CASSLAPTEGHGYTF. CDR3 DNA: TGTGCCAGCAGCTTAGCCCCAACGGAGGGTCATGGCTACACCTTC. The rearrangement uses TRBV7-2 and TRBJ1-2; no definite D call. Trimming took 0 bases from V and 6 from J, leaving 14 bases between them. The CDR3 covers 15 residues. Looked up from germline, CDR1 is SGHTA and CDR2 is FQGNSA.

The V and J genes are TRBV4-1 and TRBJ2-1, with TRBD2 identical over 14 bases. Looked up from germline, CDR1 is MGHRA and CDR2 is YSYEKL. V shed 1 base, J shed 9 bases, and the junction held 5 bases outside the gene matches. The CDR3 runs to 16 residues. CDR3 region: CASSQAGLAGEGEQFF. CDR3 in DNA: TGCGCCAGCAGCCAAGCGGGACTAGCGGGAGAAGGTGAGCAGTTCTTC.

The chain links TRBV18 to TRBJ1-2, with D possibly matching TRBD1 (6 bases). CDR1 and CDR2 from the germline V gene are KGHSH and LQKENI. Deletions cut 5 bases from V and 8 bases from J, with 27 bases between. CDR3 size: 17 residues. This chain's CDR3 is CASSTSGYREPRKGYTF. The CDR3 DNA reads TGTGCCAGCTCAACAAGCGGATACAGGGAGCCTCGGAAAGGCTACACCTTC.

This rearrangement joins TRBV7-3 to TRBJ1-1, with D uncertain. This CDR3 region has 13 residues. Per germline, CDR1 SGHTA and CDR2 FQGTGA. With 5 bases removed from V and 4 bases from J, the gap between germline ends came to 11 bases. CDR3 residues: CASSPNRGTEAFF. The CDR3 bases are TGTGCCAGCAGCCCGAACAGAGGCACTGAAGCTTTCTTT.

This rearrangement joins TRBV28 to TRBJ2-5, with D maybe TRBD1 (5 bases). The J call is uncertain, as TRBJ2-7 better fits the DNA end. The CDR3 has 14 residues. The germline gives CDR1 MDHEN, CDR2 SYDVKM. The CDR3 DNA follows: TGTGCCAGCAGAGTTTCTGGGGCTGCCTACGAGCAGTACTTC. Its translation: CASRVSGAAYEQYF.

CDR3 DNA sequence: TGTGCCAGCAGTCCCACCAGGGGAGTCTATGGCTACACCTTC. Its translation: CASSPTRGVYGYTF. The genes are TRBV21-1 and TRBJ1-2; the table's D call of TRBD1 was not tested on the DNA. TRBV21-1 is annotated as a pseudogene. CDR3 size: 14 residues.

J is TRBJ2-1 and V is TRBV7-2, with TRBD2 identical over 7 bases. The CDR3 is 15 amino acids. V shed 1 base and J 8 bases; nucleotides not matched to a gene: 8. CDR1 and CDR2 (germline): SGHTA, FQGNSA. CDR3 in DNA: TGTGCCAGCAGCTTAGGCTCCCTAGCGGCGGATGAGCAGTTCTTC. Its protein product is CASSLGSLAADEQFF.